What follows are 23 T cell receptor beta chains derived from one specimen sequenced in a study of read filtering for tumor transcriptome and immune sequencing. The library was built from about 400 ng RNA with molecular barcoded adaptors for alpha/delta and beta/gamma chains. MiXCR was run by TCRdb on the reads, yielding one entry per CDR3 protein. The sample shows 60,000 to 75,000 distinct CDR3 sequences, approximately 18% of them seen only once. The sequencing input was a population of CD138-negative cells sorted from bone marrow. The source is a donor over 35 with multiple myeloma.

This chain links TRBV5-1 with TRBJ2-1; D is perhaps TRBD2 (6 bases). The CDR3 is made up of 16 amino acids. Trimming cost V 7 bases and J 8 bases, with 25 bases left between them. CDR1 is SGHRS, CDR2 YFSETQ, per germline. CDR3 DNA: TGCGCCAGCGGCCCGGTCGCGGGGACCCCCTCCGATGAGCAGTTCTTC. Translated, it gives CASGPVAGTPSDEQFF.

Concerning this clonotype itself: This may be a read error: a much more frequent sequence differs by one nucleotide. CDR3 sequence reads: CASSDPTLSQNEQFF. CDR3 bases: TGTGCCAGCAGCGACCCCACCCTATCCCAAAATGAGCAGTTCTTC. The chain combines TRBV12-3 or TRBV12-4 with TRBJ2-1, with D unresolved. V lost 6 bases to trimming and J lost 7 bases, with 19 bases between them. The CDR3 is 15 residues long.

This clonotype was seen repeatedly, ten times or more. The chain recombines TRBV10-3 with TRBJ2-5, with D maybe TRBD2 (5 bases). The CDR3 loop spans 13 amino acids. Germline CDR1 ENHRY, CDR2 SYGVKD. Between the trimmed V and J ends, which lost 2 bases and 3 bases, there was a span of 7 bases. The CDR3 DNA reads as TGTGCCATCAGTGAGCACGGGGAAGAGACCCAGTACTTC. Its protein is CAISEHGEETQYF.

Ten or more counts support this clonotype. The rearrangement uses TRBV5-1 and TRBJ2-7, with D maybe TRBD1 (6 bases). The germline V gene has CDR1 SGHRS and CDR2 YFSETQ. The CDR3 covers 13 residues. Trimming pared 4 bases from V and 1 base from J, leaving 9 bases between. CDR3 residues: CASSLTGSYEQYF. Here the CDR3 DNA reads TGCGCCAGCAGCCTAACAGGGTCCTACGAGCAGTACTTC.

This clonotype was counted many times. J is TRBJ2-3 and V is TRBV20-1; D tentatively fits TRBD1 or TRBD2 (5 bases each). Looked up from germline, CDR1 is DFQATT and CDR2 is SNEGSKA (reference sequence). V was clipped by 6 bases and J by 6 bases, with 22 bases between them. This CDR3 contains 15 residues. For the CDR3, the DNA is TGCAGTGCCTCCTCCGGGGCTTTCTTATCCGATACGCAGTATTTT. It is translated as CSASSGAFLSDTQYF.

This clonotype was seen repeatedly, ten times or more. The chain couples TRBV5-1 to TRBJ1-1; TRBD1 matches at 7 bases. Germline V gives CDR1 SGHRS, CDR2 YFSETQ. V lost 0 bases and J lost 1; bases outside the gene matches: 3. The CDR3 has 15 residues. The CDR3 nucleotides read TGCGCCAGCAGCTTGGGACAGGGACCGAACACTGAAGCTTTCTTT. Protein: CASSLGQGPNTEAFF.

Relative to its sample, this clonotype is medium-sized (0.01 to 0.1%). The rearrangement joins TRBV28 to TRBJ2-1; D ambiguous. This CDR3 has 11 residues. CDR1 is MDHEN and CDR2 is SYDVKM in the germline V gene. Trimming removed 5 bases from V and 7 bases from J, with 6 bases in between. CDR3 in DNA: TGTGCCAGCAGTCATAGGAATGAGCAGTTCTTC. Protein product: CASSHRNEQFF.

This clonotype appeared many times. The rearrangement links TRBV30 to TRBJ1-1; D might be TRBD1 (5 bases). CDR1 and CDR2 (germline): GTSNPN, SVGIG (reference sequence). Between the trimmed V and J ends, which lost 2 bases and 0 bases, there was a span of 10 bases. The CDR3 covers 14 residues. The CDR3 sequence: CAWSPAGMNTEAFF. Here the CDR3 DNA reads TGTGCCTGGAGTCCCGCAGGGATGAACACTGAAGCTTTCTTT.

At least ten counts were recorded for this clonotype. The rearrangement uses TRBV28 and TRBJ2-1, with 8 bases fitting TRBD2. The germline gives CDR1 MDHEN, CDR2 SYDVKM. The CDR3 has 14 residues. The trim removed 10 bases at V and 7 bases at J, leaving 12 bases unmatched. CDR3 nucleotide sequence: TGTGCCACCCAGGGCGGGAGGAGGTTGAATGAGCAGTTCTTC. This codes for CATQGGRRLNEQFF.

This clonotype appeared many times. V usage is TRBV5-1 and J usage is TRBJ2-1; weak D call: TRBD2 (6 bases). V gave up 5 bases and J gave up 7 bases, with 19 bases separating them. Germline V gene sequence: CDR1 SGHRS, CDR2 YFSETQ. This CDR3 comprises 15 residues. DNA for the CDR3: TGCGCCAGCAGTCGGGGGTTGGGGCTTGAAAATGAGCAGTTCTTC. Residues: CASSRGLGLENEQFF. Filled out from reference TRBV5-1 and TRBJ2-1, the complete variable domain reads KAGVTQTPRYLIKTRGQQVTLSCSPISGHRSVSWYQQTPGQGLQFLFEYFSETQRNKGNFPGRFSGRQFSNSRSEMNVSTLELGDSALYLCASSRGLGLENEQFFGPGTRLTVL.

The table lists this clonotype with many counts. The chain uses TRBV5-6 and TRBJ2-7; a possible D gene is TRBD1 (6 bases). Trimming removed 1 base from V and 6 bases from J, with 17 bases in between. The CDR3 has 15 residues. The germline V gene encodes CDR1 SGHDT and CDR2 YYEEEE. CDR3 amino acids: CASSLYMLGAGEQYF. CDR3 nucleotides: TGTGCCAGCAGCTTGTATATGCTGGGGGCAGGCGAGCAGTACTTC. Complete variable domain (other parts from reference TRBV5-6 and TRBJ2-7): DAGVTQSPTHLIKTRGQQVTLRCSPKSGHDTVSWYQQALGQGPQFIFQYYEEEERQRGNFPDRFSGHQFPNYSSELNVNALLLGDSALYLCASSLYMLGAGEQYFGPGTRLTVT.

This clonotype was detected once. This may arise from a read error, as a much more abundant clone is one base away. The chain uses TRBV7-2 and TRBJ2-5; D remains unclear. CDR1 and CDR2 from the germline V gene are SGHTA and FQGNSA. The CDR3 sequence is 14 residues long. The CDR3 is CASILDRYQETQYF. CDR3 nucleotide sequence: TGTGCCAGCATCTTAGATAGGTACCAAGAGACCCAGTACTTC.

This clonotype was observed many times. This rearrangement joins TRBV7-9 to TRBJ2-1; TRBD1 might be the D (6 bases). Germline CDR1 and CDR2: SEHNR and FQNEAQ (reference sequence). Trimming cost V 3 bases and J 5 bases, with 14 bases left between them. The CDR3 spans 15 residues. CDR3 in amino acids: CASSFVQGLNNEQFF. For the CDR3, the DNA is TGTGCCAGCAGCTTTGTTCAGGGGCTTAACAATGAGCAGTTCTTC. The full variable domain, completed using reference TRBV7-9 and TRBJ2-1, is DTGVSQNPRHKITKRGQNVTFRCDPISEHNRLYWYRQTLGQGPEFLTYFQNEAQLEKSRLLSDRFSAERPKGSFSTLEIQRTEQGDSAMYLCASSFVQGLNNEQFFGPGTRLTVL.

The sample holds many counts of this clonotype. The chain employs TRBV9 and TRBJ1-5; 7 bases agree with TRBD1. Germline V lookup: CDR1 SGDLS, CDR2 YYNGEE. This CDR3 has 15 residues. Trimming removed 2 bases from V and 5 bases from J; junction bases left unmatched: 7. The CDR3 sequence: CASSVGGTADQPQHF. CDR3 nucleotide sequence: TGTGCCAGCAGCGTTGGGGGGACAGCGGATCAGCCCCAGCATTTT.

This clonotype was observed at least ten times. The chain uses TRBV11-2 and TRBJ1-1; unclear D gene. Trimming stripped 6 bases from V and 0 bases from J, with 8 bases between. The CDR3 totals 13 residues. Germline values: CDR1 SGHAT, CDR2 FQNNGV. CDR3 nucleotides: TGTGCCAGCAGTGGGCTAATGAACACTGAAGCTTTCTTT. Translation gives CASSGLMNTEAFF.

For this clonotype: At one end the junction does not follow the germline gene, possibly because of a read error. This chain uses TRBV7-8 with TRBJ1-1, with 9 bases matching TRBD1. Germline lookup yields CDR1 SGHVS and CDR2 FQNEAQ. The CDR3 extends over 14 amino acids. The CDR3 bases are TGTGCCAGCAGATTGGACAGGGGATATACTGGAGCTTTCTTT. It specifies CASRLDRGYTGAFF. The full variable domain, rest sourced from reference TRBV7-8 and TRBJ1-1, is GAGVSQSPRYKVAKRGQDVALRCDPISGHVSLFWYQQALGQGPEFLTYFQNEAQLDKSGLPSDRFFAERPEGSVSTLKIQRTQQEDSAVYLCASRLDRGYTGAFFGQGTRLTVV.

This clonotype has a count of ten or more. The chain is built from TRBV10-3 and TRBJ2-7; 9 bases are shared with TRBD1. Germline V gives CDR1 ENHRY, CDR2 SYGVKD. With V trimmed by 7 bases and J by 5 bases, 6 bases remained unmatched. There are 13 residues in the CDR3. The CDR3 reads CAITQTGGNEQYF. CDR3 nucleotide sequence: TGTGCCATCACCCAGACAGGGGGTAACGAGCAGTACTTC.

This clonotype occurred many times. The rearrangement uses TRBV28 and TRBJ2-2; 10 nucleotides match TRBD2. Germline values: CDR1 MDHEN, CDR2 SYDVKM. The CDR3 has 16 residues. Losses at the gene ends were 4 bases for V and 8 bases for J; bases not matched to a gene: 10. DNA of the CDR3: TGTGCCAGCAGTTACCTAGCGGGAGACGTATTAGGGGAGCTGTTTTTT. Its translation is CASSYLAGDVLGELFF.

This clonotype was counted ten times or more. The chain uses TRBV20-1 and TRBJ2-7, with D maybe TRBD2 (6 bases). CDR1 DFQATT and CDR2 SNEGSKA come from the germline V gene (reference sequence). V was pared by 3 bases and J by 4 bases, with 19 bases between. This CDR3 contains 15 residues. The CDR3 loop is CSASGEVGDGYEQYF. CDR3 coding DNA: TGCAGTGCTAGTGGGGAGGTCGGGGACGGATACGAGCAGTACTTC.

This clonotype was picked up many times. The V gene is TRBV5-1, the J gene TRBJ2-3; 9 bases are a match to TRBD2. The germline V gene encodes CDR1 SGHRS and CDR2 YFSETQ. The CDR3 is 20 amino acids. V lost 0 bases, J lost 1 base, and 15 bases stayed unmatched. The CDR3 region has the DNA TGCGCCAGCAGCTTGGAGCGAGCGGGGGGACCCTTAGGAGGCACAGATACGCAGTATTTT. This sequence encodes CASSLERAGGPLGGTDTQYF.

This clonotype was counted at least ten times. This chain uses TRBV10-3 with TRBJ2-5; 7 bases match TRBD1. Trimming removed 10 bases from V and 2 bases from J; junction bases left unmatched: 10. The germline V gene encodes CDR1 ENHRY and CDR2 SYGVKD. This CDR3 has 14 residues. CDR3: CASEQPGQQETQYF. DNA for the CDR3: TGTGCCAGCGAACAACCGGGACAGCAAGAGACCCAGTACTTC.

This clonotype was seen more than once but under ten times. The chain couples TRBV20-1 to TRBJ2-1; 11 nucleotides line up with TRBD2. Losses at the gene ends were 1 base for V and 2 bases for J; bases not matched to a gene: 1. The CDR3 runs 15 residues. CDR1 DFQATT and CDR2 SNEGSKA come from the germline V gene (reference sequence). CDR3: CSARGTSGPYNEQFF. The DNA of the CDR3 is TGCAGTGCTAGAGGGACTAGCGGGCCCTACAATGAGCAGTTCTTC.

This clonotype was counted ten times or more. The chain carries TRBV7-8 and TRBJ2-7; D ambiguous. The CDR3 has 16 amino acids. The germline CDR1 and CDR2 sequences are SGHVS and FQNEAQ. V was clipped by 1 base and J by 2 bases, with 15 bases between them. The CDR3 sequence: CASSLGNRPPTYEQYF. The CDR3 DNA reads TGTGCCAGCAGCTTAGGGAACCGACCTCCGACCTACGAGCAGTACTTC.